These 26 T cell receptor beta chains originate from one sample sequenced in a study of esophageal squamous cell carcinoma under preoperative chemotherapy. Described time point: after preoperative PTX-NDP chemotherapy. Each CDR3 protein gets one entry after TCRdb re-called the PCR reads with MiXCR. In the table there are roughly 30,000 distinct CDR3 sequences, around 50% of which are singletons. The sample was taken from a patient given preoperative chemotherapy. The receptors shown here come from a human donor with esophageal squamous cell carcinoma. The donor label of this sample is uncertain.

Remarks on this clonotype: The junction departs from germline at one end; a sequencing error may be responsible. CDR3 amino acids: CGGTGRGAKNIQYF. The DNA for the CDR3 is TGCGGCGGCACGGGGCGGGGAGCCAAAAACATTCAGTACTTC. The rearrangement joins TRBV7-6 to TRBJ2-4, with D tentatively TRBD2 (6 bases). This CDR3 is 14 amino acids long. Germline V lookup: CDR1 SGHVS, CDR2 FNYEAQ.

Details on this clonotype: Sequence at one end of the junction differs from germline and may be a read error. The chain is built from TRBV7-6 and TRBJ2-3; 10 bases agree with TRBD2. The CDR3 sequence is 14 residues long. Germline assignment: CDR1 SGHVS and CDR2 FNYEAQ. The CDR3 region has the DNA TGTGCGGGCAGCGGGGGGGGGGTCCCAGATACGCAGTATTTC. This translates into CAGSGGGVPDTQYF.

This clonotype was seen more than once but under ten times. Its ends do not fully match the called genes, so a read error is possible. The V call is TRBV7-7, the J call TRBJ2-3, with no clear D. This CDR3 region has 13 residues. Germline V gene data show CDR1 as SSHAT and CDR2 as FNYEAQ (reference sequence). The CDR3 loop is CASSVDGADTQYF. In DNA, the CDR3 is TGTGCTAGCAGCGTAGACGGCGCAGATACGCAGTATTTT.

J is TRBJ2-2 and V is TRBV20-1; perhaps TRBD1 as D (6 bases). CDR3 size: 14 residues. Germline loops: CDR1 DFQATT, CDR2 SNEGSKA (reference sequence). The germline V and J ends were trimmed by 3 bases and 7 bases, with 15 bases remaining between them. CDR3 region: CSASRTGFVGELFF. The CDR3 DNA follows: TGCAGTGCTAGCCGTACAGGGTTTGTCGGGGAGCTGTTTTTT.

Comment on this clonotype: An end of the junction does not agree with germline; a read error may underlie this. This chain joins TRBV7-2 and TRBJ2-3, with D possibly being TRBD1 (6 bases). The germline CDR1 and CDR2 sequences are SGHTA and FQGNSA. CDR3 length: 18 residues. The CDR3 sequence is CASSLDGLAVGAEDTQYF. DNA of the CDR3: TGTGCCAGCAGCTTAGATGGACTGGCGGTGGGGGCGGAGGATACTCAGTATTTT.

In regard to this clonotype: At one end the junction does not follow the germline gene, possibly because of a read error. The chain links TRBV6-5 to TRBJ2-5; 8 nucleotides agree with TRBD1. Per the germline V gene, CDR1 is MNHEY and CDR2 is SVGAGI. CDR3 length: 13 amino acids. CDR3 coding DNA: TGTGCCAGCTGTTACCCAGGGGGCGCGACCCAGTACTTC. This codes for CASCYPGGATQYF.

The sample holds one count of this clonotype. Sequence at one end of the junction differs from germline and may be a read error. The rearrangement uses TRBV12-5 and TRBJ2-7; D not resolved. The CDR3 spans 17 residues. Germline CDR1 and CDR2: LGHNT and FRNRAP. CDR3 bases: TGTGCTAGTGGTTCCTGCGGTGCACCCCCTGGCTCCTACGAGCTGTATTTC. Translated, it gives CASGSCGAPPGSYELYF.

This chain uses TRBV7-8 with TRBJ2-5, with 8 positions matching TRBD1. The J call may not be correct, given that the DNA end is closer to TRBJ2-7. The length of the CDR3 is 12 residues. From germline, CDR1 is SGHVS and CDR2 FQNEAQ. CDR3 in amino acids: CASSLDRAEQYF. CDR3 nucleotide sequence: TGTGCCAGCAGCCTGGACAGGGCCGAGCAGTACTTC.

This clonotype came up a few times. The chain has TRBV4-1 and TRBJ2-3; D is undetermined. There are 15 residues in the CDR3. CDR1 and CDR2 (germline): MGHRA, YSYEKL. Trimming shortened V by 3 bases and J by 0 bases, and 10 bases separated the two germline ends. The DNA of the CDR3 is TGCGCCAGCAGCCAGCTAGACACCAGCACAGATACGCAGTATTTT. This gives the protein CASSQLDTSTDTQYF.

This chain joins TRBV20-1 and TRBJ2-3; the D is unclear. Germline values: CDR1 DFQATT, CDR2 SNEGSKA (reference sequence). The CDR3 totals 14 residues. Deletions cut 3 bases from V and 0 bases from J, with 10 bases between. DNA for the CDR3: TGCAGTGCTAGTGGCCCGGCAAGCACAGATACGCAGTATTTT. Translated, it gives CSASGPASTDTQYF.

This clonotype was recorded at least ten times. V and J are TRBV19 and TRBJ2-3, with TRBD1 identical over 9 bases. CDR3 length: 16 residues. CDR1 LNHDA and CDR2 SQIVND come from the germline V gene (reference sequence). The V segment lost 3 bases and the J segment 1 base; nucleotides outside the gene matches: 5. The CDR3 DNA reads as TGTGCCAGTAGTATGACAGGGGGGACCGGCACAGATACGCAGTATTTT. Amino acids: CASSMTGGTGTDTQYF.

This clonotype is medium-sized within its sample. The chain employs TRBV7-8 and TRBJ2-7; D ambiguous. In germline, CDR1 is SGHVS, CDR2 FQNEAQ. The CDR3 sequence is 13 residues long. Trimming cost V 1 base and J 2 bases, with 6 bases left between them. For the CDR3, the DNA is TGTGCCAGCAGCTTAGGGGTGGCCTACGAGCAGTACTTC. It specifies CASSLGVAYEQYF.

This clonotype was counted a few times. J is TRBJ2-1 and V is TRBV20-1; 9 positions match TRBD2. Germline CDR1 and CDR2: DFQATT and SNEGSKA (reference sequence). The V and J ends lost 5 bases and 0 bases, in that order; junction bases with no gene match: 17. The length of the CDR3 is 19 residues. This CDR3 reads CSALLGLAKSSNSYNEQFF. DNA of the CDR3: TGCAGTGCTCTTCTGGGACTAGCAAAGTCATCGAACTCCTACAATGAGCAGTTCTTC.

This clonotype was counted between two and nine times. V is TRBV7-2 and J is TRBJ2-1; 7 nucleotides agree with TRBD2. The CDR3 consists of 16 residues. With V trimmed by 2 bases and J by 0 bases, 4 bases remained unmatched. Germline CDR1 reads SGHTA; CDR2 reads FQGNSA. The CDR3 coding sequence is TGTGCCAGCAGCTTAAGCGGGGCTAGCTCCTACAATGAGCAGTTCTTC. Translated, it gives CASSLSGASSYNEQFF.

The rearrangement links TRBV7-2 to TRBJ2-6; D gene uncertain. V lost 4 bases and J 18 bases, leaving 4 bases between the germline ends. Per germline, CDR1 SGHTA and CDR2 FQGNSA. This CDR3 comprises 8 residues. CDR3 nucleotides: TGTGCCAGCAGCTCAAGGACTTTC. Amino acids: CASSSRTF.

This clonotype was counted ten times or more. The V and J genes are TRBV7-2 and TRBJ2-3; 8 bases align to TRBD2. The CDR3 loop spans 13 amino acids. The V and J ends lost 7 bases and 0 bases, in that order; junction bases with no gene match: 0. Germline V gives CDR1 SGHTA, CDR2 FQGNSA. CDR3 in amino acids: CASTGGSTDTQYF. CDR3 DNA: TGTGCCAGCACGGGGGGGAGCACAGATACGCAGTATTTT.

The chain joins TRBV7-3 to TRBJ2-3; TRBD2 matches at 13 bases. The CDR3 length is 17 residues. V dropped 0 bases and J dropped 5; count of bases not matched to a gene: 5. The V gene's germline CDR1 is SGHTA and CDR2 FQGTGA. The CDR3 loop reads CASSLTRTSGSGDTQYF. The CDR3 DNA reads as TGTGCCAGCAGCTTAACCCGGACTAGCGGGAGCGGAGATACGCAGTATTTT.

Sample share makes this clonotype medium-sized (0.01 to 0.1%). The chain employs TRBV7-2 and TRBJ2-6, with 7 bases aligning to TRBD1. The CDR3 loop spans 18 amino acids. The junction had 8 bases not matched to a gene; V was cut back by 1 base and J by 2 bases. Germline loops: CDR1 SGHTA, CDR2 FQGNSA. CDR3 residues: CASSLGDSGRPGANVLTF. In nucleotides, the CDR3 is TGTGCCAGCAGCTTAGGGGACAGTGGACGCCCTGGGGCCAACGTCCTGACTTTC.

About this clonotype itself: The junction does not match germline at one end; this may be a read error. The chain is built from TRBV12-3 or TRBV12-4 and TRBJ2-3; D is possibly TRBD1 or TRBD2 (5 bases each). There are 16 residues in the CDR3. The CDR3 here is CASSTTGLGSTNMQYF. The CDR3 nucleotides read TGTGCCAGCAGCACCACGGGGCTGGGCAGCACAAACATGCAGTATTTC.

There are many counts of this clonotype. The CDR3 DNA sequence: TGTGCCAGCAGCTTAACAGGGGTGGGCGGGCTAGCGTCTCTCTACAATGAGCAGTACTTC. It codes for CASSLTGVGGLASLYNEQYF. The chain uses TRBV11-2 and TRBJ2-5; the D gene is possibly TRBD1 (7 bases). The CDR3 is 20 residues long. V was cut by 2 bases and J by 11 bases, with 36 bases left in between. CDR1 is SGHAT and CDR2 is FQNNGV in the germline V gene.

Of note for this clonotype: Germline and junction disagree at one end, which may indicate a read error. The V call is TRBV7-8, the J call TRBJ2-3; TRBD1 or TRBD2 may be the D gene (6 bases each). Near its end, the DNA agrees better with TRBJ2-7, so the J call may be wrong. The CDR3 consists of 15 residues. CDR1 is SGHVS, CDR2 FQNEAQ, per germline. This chain's CDR3 is CARSSGPGAKDTQYF. CDR3 in DNA: TGTGCCCGCAGCTCGGGGCCGGGGGCCAAAGATACGCAGTACTTC.

V gene TRBV12-3 or TRBV12-4 combines with J gene TRBJ2-7, with 9 bases that match TRBD2. The assigned J gene may be wrong: the sequence end matches TRBJ2-1 better. The CDR3 is 15 amino acids. Here the CDR3 reads CASSLPSGTHNEQFF. The CDR3 DNA sequence: TGTGCCAGCAGTTTACCTAGCGGGACCCACAATGAGCAGTTCTTC.

At least ten counts were recorded for this clonotype. The chain links TRBV7-2 to TRBJ2-1; 9 bases match TRBD2. CDR1 and CDR2 (germline): SGHTA, FQGNSA. The CDR3 length is 15 residues. Trimming at V came to 1 base and at J to 3 bases, leaving 1 base not matched to a gene. The chain's CDR3 is CASSLDSGSYNEQFF. The DNA for the CDR3 is TGTGCCAGCAGCTTAGATAGCGGGAGCTACAATGAGCAGTTCTTC.

On this clonotype itself: Germline and junction disagree at one end, which may indicate a read error. The chain carries TRBV12-3 or TRBV12-4 and TRBJ2-3, with 7 bases aligning to TRBD2. This CDR3 is built from 16 residues. CDR3 nucleotides: TGTGCCAGCAGGGGTACTGGGGGGGGTGACCAAGAGACCCAGTATTTC. This gives the protein CASRGTGGGDQETQYF.

This clonotype appeared a few times. The genes are TRBV5-1 and TRBJ2-5; 7 positions agree with TRBD2. The V segment lost 3 bases and the J segment 4 bases; nucleotides outside the gene matches: 0. This CDR3 has 12 amino acids. Germline CDR1 and CDR2: SGHRS and YFSETQ. CDR3 amino acids: CASSSSGETQYF. CDR3 nucleotides: TGCGCCAGCAGCTCTAGCGGAGAGACCCAGTACTTC.

The genes are TRBV5-8 and TRBJ2-5, with a weak D call TRBD1 (5 bases). V was shortened by 4 bases and J by 3 bases, with 25 bases between the two germline ends. The CDR3 is 18 amino acids. Per germline, CDR1 SGHTS and CDR2 YDEGEE. This chain's CDR3 is CASSQQQAPYPEKETQYF. The CDR3 coding sequence is TGTGCCAGCAGCCAGCAACAGGCGCCTTACCCTGAAAAAGAGACCCAGTACTTC.